This TCR beta chain is drawn from a study of long-term antiretroviral therapy in people with HIV. Concerning this clone itself: Antigen: not known.

Study-wide points: Dominance of pre-ART expanded clones persisted, fluctuating and often declining after ART. Specimen acquisition occurred between about 2003 and 2017, potentially under older ART regimens.

The V and J ends lost 6 bases and 0 bases respectively, with 9 bases between them. The CDR3 length is 15 residues. Looked up from germline, CDR1 is MNHEY and CDR2 is SVGAGI. Version v3.0 of the immunoSEQ assay ran at survey level. Assay: immunoSEQ multiplex PCR; the TCRdb copy retains only in-frame clones and omits some. Of 25,000 to 30,000 clones listed, roughly 80% are singletons. The specimen was unsorted PBMCs, collected 0.8 years before starting antiretroviral therapy. The source of this sequence is a man aged 18 to 29 with HIV. The chain employs TRBV6-5 and TRBJ1-6; weak D call: TRBD1 (5 bases). As DNA, the CDR3 is TGTGCCAGCAGAGGGGCCAGCTCCTATAATTCACCCCTCCACTTT. Amino acid sequence: CASRGASSYNSPLHF.